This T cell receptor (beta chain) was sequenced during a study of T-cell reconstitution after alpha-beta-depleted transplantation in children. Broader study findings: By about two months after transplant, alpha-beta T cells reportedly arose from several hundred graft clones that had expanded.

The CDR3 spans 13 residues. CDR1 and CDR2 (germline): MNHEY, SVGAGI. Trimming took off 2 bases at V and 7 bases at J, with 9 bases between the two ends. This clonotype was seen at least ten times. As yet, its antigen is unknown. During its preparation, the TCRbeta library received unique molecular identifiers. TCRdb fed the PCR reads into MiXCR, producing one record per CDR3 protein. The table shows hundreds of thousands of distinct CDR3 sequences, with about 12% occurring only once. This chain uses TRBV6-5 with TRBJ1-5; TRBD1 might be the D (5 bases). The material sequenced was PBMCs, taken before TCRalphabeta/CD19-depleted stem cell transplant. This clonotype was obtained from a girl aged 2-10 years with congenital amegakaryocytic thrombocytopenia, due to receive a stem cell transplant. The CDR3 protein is CASSYRRGQPQHF. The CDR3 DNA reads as TGTGCCAGCAGTTACCGCCGGGGCCAGCCCCAGCATTTT.